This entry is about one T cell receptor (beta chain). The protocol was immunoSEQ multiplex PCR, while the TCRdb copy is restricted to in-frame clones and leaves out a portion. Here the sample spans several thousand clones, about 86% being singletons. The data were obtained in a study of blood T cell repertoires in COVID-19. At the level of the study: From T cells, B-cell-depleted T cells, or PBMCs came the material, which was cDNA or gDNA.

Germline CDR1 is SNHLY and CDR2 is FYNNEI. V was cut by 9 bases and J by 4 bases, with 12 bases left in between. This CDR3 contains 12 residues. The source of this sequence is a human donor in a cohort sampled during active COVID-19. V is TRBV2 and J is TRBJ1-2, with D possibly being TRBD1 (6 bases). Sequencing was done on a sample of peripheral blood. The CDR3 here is CASTRGPYGYTF. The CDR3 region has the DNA TGTGCCAGTACCAGGGGACCCTATGGCTACACCTTC.